This T cell receptor (beta chain) was obtained from a study of T cell responses to AZD1222 COVID-19 vaccine (dated by TCRdb to 2020 to 2023). The study in broad terms: AZD1222 recipients whose second dose came at about 4 weeks and those whose second dose came at about 12 weeks were combined into one group, since spike-specific TCR depth and breadth did not differ between the two schedules. TCR sequencing covered fewer than 250 trial participants: 207 given two doses of AZD1222 and approximately 26 given two doses of MenACWY control vaccine. Trial participants were enrolled by age into 18-55, 56-69 and 70-plus year subgroups, with 148, 28 and 57 TCR-sequenced participants respectively.

Overall study outcomes, separate from this receptor: The 56-69-year group was small, and its depth increase did not reach significance, likely because of low power. Nearly half of unique spike-specific TCRs reportedly recognized epitopes outside regions mutated in the B.1.351 and B.1.1.7 variants. Because no day 14 peak-response samples were available, the repertoires could be characterized only after the peak T cell response. Conclusions about previously exposed vaccinees are limited, since just 6 or 7 AZD1222 recipients were seropositive for SARS-CoV-2 at baseline. The whole spike protein was spanned by vaccine-associated CD4 TCRs, and dominant responses were seen in regions 160-218 and 743-854. Participants were mostly white British and included more females than males, and it was suggested by the authors that clonal diversity may have been underestimated. A significant rise in spike-specific TCR breadth and depth was observed after two AZD1222 doses relative to day 0 and relative to MenACWY recipients.

Trimming leaves V shorter by 3 bases and J shorter by 9 bases, with the junction holding 23 bases beyond the gene matches. The germline V gene gives CDR1 as KGHSH and CDR2 as LQKENI. Taken from cysteine to phenylalanine, the CDR3 has 21 residues. The only DNA kept is the CDR3, 63 bases in frame from the first base. The CDR3 regions of human TCRbeta chains were subjected to immunosequencing. As for how the authors treated the data: TCRs in the repertoires were compared against a reference library of SARS-CoV-2-specific TCRs that had been generated with the MIRA antigen-specificity platform. Breadth meant the fraction of unique TCRs that were SARS-CoV-2-associated, whereas depth meant the fraction of total T cells that were SARS-CoV-2-associated. Each spike-specific TCR was assigned to its reactive spike region and to a CD4 or CD8 class using the MIRA data. Log10-transformed breadth and depth values were compared by one-way ANOVA with Sidak's multiple comparisons tests. The clones in this table, taken by TCRdb from immuneACCESS, are in-frame only. Not every clone is retained; where verified, under half of the shortfall comes from an unresolved V gene, and the cause of the rest is unknown. V and J calls and clone size are copied from that table; D and trimming were computed from the DNA. This sample gives about 110,000 clones in total; roughly 87% of them show up just once. The ten largest clones represent over 3.5% of the sample.

Only a few counts were recorded for this clone. It lacks a known antigen. Base qualities are not provided; no much larger clone lies one nucleotide away. According to the study, the label for this sample's time point signals: baseline before first vaccination. Samples from vaccinated people were obtained from the UK trials COV001 and COV002, which included a single-blind randomized controlled phase 2/3 trial of AZD1222 (ChAdOx1 nCoV-19) in healthy adults. Trial participant PBMC samples were collected at day 0 and day 28 after the second dose for TCRbeta chain sequencing. This specimen was peripheral blood, taken on day 0 of AZD1222 vaccination. The V and J segments used are TRBV18 and TRBJ2-1; 13 bases in between match TRBD2. This clonotype was obtained from an adult in good health. The CDR3 region: CASSPSGTVVTSGRAGAEQFF. The DNA is TGTGCCAGCTCACCTTCTGGGACAGTCGTAACTAGCGGGAGGGCCGGTGCTGAGCAGTTCTTC.